What follows are 2 T cell receptor beta chains derived from one specimen sequenced in a study of T cell responses to AZD1222 COVID-19 vaccine. The repertoire was sequenced with immunoSEQ multiplex PCR; TCRdb's copy has only in-frame clones and lacks some. The sample contains some 79,000 clones, 80% to 90% of which appear only once. The specimen was peripheral blood, collected 28 days after the second AZD1222 dose. The receptors shown here come from an adult who received the AZD1222 COVID-19 vaccine.

The chain couples TRBV10-3 to TRBJ1-1; D might be TRBD1 (6 bases). Germline CDR1 reads ENHRY; CDR2 reads SYGVKD. Trimming removed 0 bases at V and 6 bases at J, with 14 bases between. The CDR3 loop spans 15 amino acids. In nucleotides, the CDR3 is TGTGCCATCAGTGAGTCCATGGGACACTTTGCTGAAGCTTTCTTT. This gives the protein CAISESMGHFAEAFF.

This chain connects TRBV11-2 to TRBJ2-6, with D perhaps TRBD1 (5 bases). Germline lookup yields CDR1 SGHAT and CDR2 FQNNGV. The CDR3 runs to 15 residues. V lost 5 bases and J lost 2, with 10 bases in between. The chain's CDR3 is CASSLGQPGANVLTF. DNA for the CDR3: TGTGCCAGCAGCCTTGGACAACCTGGGGCCAACGTCCTGACTTTC.